The clone carrying this T cell receptor (beta chain) was seen once. CDR1 is GTSNPN and CDR2 is SVGIG in the germline V gene (reference sequence). V lost 4 bases, J lost 6 bases, and 12 bases stayed unmatched. The length of the CDR3 is 14 residues. This specimen comes from a study of blood T cell repertoires in COVID-19. For the study at large: The analysed material was cDNA or gDNA that came from T cells, B-cell-depleted T cells, or PBMCs.

Sequencing used immunoSEQ multiplex PCR; TCRdb keeps in-frame clones, though not all of them. The sample lists about 170,000 clones; less than 85% were seen once. This chain connects TRBV30 to TRBJ2-7, with 7 bases lining up with TRBD1. The receptor comes from a woman of 80 years or more with acute or convalescent COVID-19. Material: peripheral blood. The CDR3 bases are TGTGCCTGGACCGGGACAGTTGGCAGTGCCGAGCAGTACTTC. Its protein is CAWTGTVGSAEQYF.